This T cell receptor (beta chain) appears in the sequencing data of a study of T cell repertoires in cytomegalovirus infection. About the research overall: Shared public TCR beta signatures pointed to both CMV infection and a matching HLA type. Study-wide findings and caveats: Public TCR beta family frequency separated CMV-and-HLA carriers, including in an independent cohort. It was HLA-C-restricted CMV-specific TCR beta clonotypes that dominated the response ex vivo.

The CDR3 is 15 residues long. The V and J ends lost 6 bases and 6 bases respectively, with 20 bases between them. TCRdb analysed the reads with MiXCR anew, one entry per CDR3 protein. Of about 530,000 distinct CDR3 sequences detected, around a quarter appear once; the ten largest clones hold roughly an eighth. The sample holds a few counts of this clonotype. Antigen: not known. This chain connects TRBV12-3 or TRBV12-4 to TRBJ1-2, with D perhaps matching TRBD1 (6 bases). Sequenced material: PBMCs. This receptor was obtained from a human donor in good health (CMV status not recorded). Some clones in this sample may be carry-over from other donors' samples. The chain's CDR3 is CASSLTGAFLHGYTF. The CDR3 nucleotides are TGTGCCAGCAGCCTGACGGGGGCCTTTCTGCATGGCTACACCTTC.